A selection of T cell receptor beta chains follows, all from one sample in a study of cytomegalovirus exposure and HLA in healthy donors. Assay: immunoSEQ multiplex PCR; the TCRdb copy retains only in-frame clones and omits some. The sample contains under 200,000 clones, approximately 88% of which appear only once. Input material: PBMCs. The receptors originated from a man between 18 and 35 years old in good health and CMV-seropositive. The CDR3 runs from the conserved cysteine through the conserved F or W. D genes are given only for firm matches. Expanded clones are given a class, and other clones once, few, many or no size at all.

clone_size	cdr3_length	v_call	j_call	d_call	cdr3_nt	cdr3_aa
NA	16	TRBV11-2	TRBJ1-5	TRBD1	TGTGCCAGCAGCTGGGGGACAGGGGCCAGCAATCAGCCCCAGCATTTT	CASSWGTGASNQPQHF
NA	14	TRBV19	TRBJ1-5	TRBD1	TGTGCCAGCTGGGACAGTGGCTACAATCAGCCCCAGCATTTT	CASWDSGYNQPQHF
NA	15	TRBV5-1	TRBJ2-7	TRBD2	TGCGCCAGCAGCTTGGACGCTAGCGGCTCCTACGAGCAGTACTTC	CASSLDASGSYEQYF
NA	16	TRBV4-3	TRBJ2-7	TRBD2	TGCGCCAGCAGCCAGGGAGCGGGACTAGCGACCTACGAGCAGTACTTC	CASSQGAGLATYEQYF
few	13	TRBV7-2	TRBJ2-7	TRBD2	TGTGCCAGCAGCATAAGCGGGAGTTACGAGCAGTACTTC	CASSISGSYEQYF
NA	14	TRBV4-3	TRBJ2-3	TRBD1	TGCGCCAGCAGCCCGGGACAGGGATCAGATACGCAGTATTTT	CASSPGQGSDTQYF
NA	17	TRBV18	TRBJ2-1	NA	TGTGCCAGCTCACCACCGATAACAGACGATCTATACAATGAGCAGTTCTTC	CASSPPITDDLYNEQFF
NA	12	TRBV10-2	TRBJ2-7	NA	TGCGCCAGCAGGGAGGGCCCCTACGAGCAGTACTTC	CASREGPYEQYF
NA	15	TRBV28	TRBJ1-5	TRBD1	TGTGCCAGCAGCCGACCGGGACAGCGGTATCAGCCCCAGCATTTT	CASSRPGQRYQPQHF
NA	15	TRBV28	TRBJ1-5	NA	TGTGCCAGCAGCCCCTTCGACAGGTTTGTTCAGCCCCAGCATTTT	CASSPFDRFVQPQHF
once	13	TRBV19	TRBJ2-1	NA	TGTGCCAGTACGGACAGAAGTTACAATGAGCAGTTCTTC	CASTDRSYNEQFF
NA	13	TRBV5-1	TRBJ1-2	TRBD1	TGCGCCAGCAGCTTAGACAGGGTCTATGGCTACACCTTC	CASSLDRVYGYTF
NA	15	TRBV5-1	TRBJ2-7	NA	TGCGCCAGCAGCAGGTCTGGCGGCGACTCCTACGAGCAGTACTTC	CASSRSGGDSYEQYF
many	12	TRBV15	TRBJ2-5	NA	TGTGCCACCAGCAGAGATATATCGACCCAGTACTTC	CATSRDISTQYF
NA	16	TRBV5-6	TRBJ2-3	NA	TGTGCCAGCAGCTTGGGGGCCGGCTCTAGCACAGATACGCAGTATTTT	CASSLGAGSSTDTQYF
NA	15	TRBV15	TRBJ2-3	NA	TGTGCCACCAGCCAGACCTCTAGCCGACCAGATACGCAGTATTTT	CATSQTSSRPDTQYF
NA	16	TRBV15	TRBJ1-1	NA	TGTGCCACCAGCAGAGATCCCGGGGGGTCGGGCACTGAAGCTTTCTTT	CATSRDPGGSGTEAFF
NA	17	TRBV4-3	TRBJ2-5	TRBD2	TGCGCCAGCAGCCAAGATCGGCTAGCGGGAGGGTGGGAGACCCAGTACTTC	CASSQDRLAGGWETQYF
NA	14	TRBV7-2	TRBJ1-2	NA	TGTGCCAGCAGCTTAACGACAGGTAGCTATGGCTACACCTTC	CASSLTTGSYGYTF
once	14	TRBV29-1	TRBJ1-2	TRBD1	TGCAGCGTTGAAGATCCGGGACAGAACTATGGCTACACCTTC	CSVEDPGQNYGYTF
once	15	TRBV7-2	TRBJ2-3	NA	TGTGCCAGCAGCTTAAGTTTGGAAGGGAGAGATACGCAGTATTTT	CASSLSLEGRDTQYF
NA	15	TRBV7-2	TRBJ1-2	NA	TGTGCCAGCAGCTTACCGGGACGGGGGAGGGATGGCTACACCTTC	CASSLPGRGRDGYTF
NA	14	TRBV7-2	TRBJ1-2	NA	TGTGCCAGCAGCTTAGTGGGGGGAGACTATGGCTACACCTTC	CASSLVGGDYGYTF
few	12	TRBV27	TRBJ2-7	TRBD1	TGTGCCAGCAGTAGACAGGGGAACGAGCAGTACTTC	CASSRQGNEQYF
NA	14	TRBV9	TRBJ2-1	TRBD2	TGTGCCAGCAGCGTAGGGGACTACTACAATGAGCAGTTCTTC	CASSVGDYYNEQFF
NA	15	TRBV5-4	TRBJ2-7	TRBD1	TGTGCCAGCAGACGACCGGGACAGCGATCAGACGAGCAGTACTTC	CASRRPGQRSDEQYF
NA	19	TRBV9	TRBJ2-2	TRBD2	TGTGCCAGCAGCCCCGGTTATTGGCGGGAGAACTCGAACACCGGGGAGCTGTTTTTT	CASSPGYWRENSNTGELFF
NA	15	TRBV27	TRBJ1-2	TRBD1	TGTGCCAGCAGCCCCGGGACAGGGGGCTACTATGGCTACACCTTC	CASSPGTGGYYGYTF
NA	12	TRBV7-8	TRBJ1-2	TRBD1	TGTGCCAGCAGCACAGGGGACTATGGCTACACCTTC	CASSTGDYGYTF
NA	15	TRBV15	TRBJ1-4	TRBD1	TGTGCCACCAGCAGAAGACAGGGGGATTATGAAAAACTGTTTTTT	CATSRRQGDYEKLFF
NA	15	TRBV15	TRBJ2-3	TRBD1	TGTGCCACCAGCAGAGACACAGGGGGCGCAGATACGCAGTATTTT	CATSRDTGGADTQYF
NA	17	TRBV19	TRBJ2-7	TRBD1	TGTGCCAGTAGTATCGAGGCAGGGGGATCCCTTGGGTACGAGCAGTACTTC	CASSIEAGGSLGYEQYF
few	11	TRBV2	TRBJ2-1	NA	TGCTCGCAGCTGCGGGTGGGTGAGCAGTTCTTC	CSQLRVGEQFF
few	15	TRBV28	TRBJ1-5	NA	TGTGCCAGCAGTTTATTGGGAGTCGGAAATCAGCCCCAGCATTTT	CASSLLGVGNQPQHF
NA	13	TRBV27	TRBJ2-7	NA	TGTGCCAGCAGTTTTAGGGGTGGGGGGAAACAGTACTTC	CASSFRGGGKQYF
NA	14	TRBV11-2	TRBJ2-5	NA	TGTGCCAGCAGCTTAAACGCAGGCCAAGAGACCCAGTACTTC	CASSLNAGQETQYF
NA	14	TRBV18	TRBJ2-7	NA	TGTGCCAGCTCAGACCGGACAGCCTCCTACGAGCAGTACTTC	CASSDRTASYEQYF
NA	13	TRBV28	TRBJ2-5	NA	TGTGCCAGCAGTCCGGTCGCGGGGGAGACCCAGTACTTC	CASSPVAGETQYF
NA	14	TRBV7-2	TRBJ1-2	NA	TGTGCCAGCAGCTTAATTGGGGGCCGGCCTGGCTACACCTTC	CASSLIGGRPGYTF
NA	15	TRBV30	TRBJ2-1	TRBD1	TGTGCCTGGAGTGTGGGGGGACAGGTCGGGAATGAGCAGTTCTTC	CAWSVGGQVGNEQFF
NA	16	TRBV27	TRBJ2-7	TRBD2	TGTGCCAGCAGTCCTACTAGCGGGAGTCCCTCCTACGAGCAGTACTTC	CASSPTSGSPSYEQYF